Listed below are T cell receptor beta chains from one sample, sequenced in a study of radiotherapy plus CTLA-4 blockade in lung cancer. Some clones are missing from TCRdb's copy, which holds only in-frame ones; the method was immunoSEQ multiplex PCR. The table records around 80,000 clones, about four fifths of them present only once. This specimen was peripheral blood, taken from a patient treated with radiotherapy plus ipilimumab. These receptors all stem from a human donor with non-small cell lung cancer whose response to radiotherapy plus ipilimumab could not be evaluated. Some clones in this sample may be carry-over from other donors' samples. CDR3s include the opening cysteine and the closing phenylalanine or tryptophan. Each record gives: clone size, J gene, V gene, CDR3 protein. Expanded clones get a size class; other rows say once, few or many, or leave the size out.

clone_size: .; j_call: TRBJ1-2; v_call: TRBV19; cdr3_aa: CASRTPGLANYGYTF
clone_size: once; j_call: TRBJ1-1; v_call: TRBV6-5; cdr3_aa: CASPRNTEAFF
clone_size: few; j_call: TRBJ2-6; v_call: TRBV18; cdr3_aa: CASSPRQANLPGANVLTF
clone_size: once; j_call: TRBJ2-1; v_call: TRBV5-1; cdr3_aa: CASSGLAGANSYNEQFF
clone_size: .; j_call: TRBJ2-2; v_call: TRBV7-6; cdr3_aa: CASSTSFGELFF
clone_size: few; j_call: TRBJ1-5; v_call: TRBV6-1; cdr3_aa: CASRSGSYSNQPQHF
clone_size: .; j_call: TRBJ2-1; v_call: TRBV7-9; cdr3_aa: CASSPMMGQASYNEQFF
clone_size: .; j_call: TRBJ1-2; v_call: TRBV5-6; cdr3_aa: CASSLGWQGGYGYTF
clone_size: few; j_call: TRBJ1-6; v_call: TRBV4-3; cdr3_aa: CASSQVFSLNSPLHF
clone_size: .; j_call: TRBJ1-2; v_call: TRBV6-5; cdr3_aa: CASRPPGQGVQSYTF
clone_size: .; j_call: TRBJ1-1; v_call: TRBV18; cdr3_aa: CASSPQTGYGTEAFF
clone_size: .; j_call: TRBJ1-5; v_call: TRBV6-1; cdr3_aa: CAGDQGVRTQPQHF
clone_size: .; j_call: TRBJ1-4; v_call: TRBV7-6; cdr3_aa: CASSLGADEKLFF
clone_size: .; j_call: TRBJ2-2; v_call: TRBV27; cdr3_aa: CARLQGKGAGELFF
clone_size: few; j_call: TRBJ2-3; v_call: TRBV19; cdr3_aa: CASSGQRTDTQYF
clone_size: few; j_call: TRBJ1-6; v_call: TRBV6-4; cdr3_aa: CASSETTYNSPLHF
clone_size: few; j_call: TRBJ1-2; v_call: TRBV9; cdr3_aa: CASRRQGDYGYTF
clone_size: .; j_call: TRBJ2-1; v_call: TRBV7-7; cdr3_aa: CASSTGGETNEQFF
clone_size: .; j_call: TRBJ1-1; v_call: TRBV7-7; cdr3_aa: CASSFNMNTEAFF
clone_size: .; j_call: TRBJ1-1; v_call: TRBV11-2; cdr3_aa: CASSLGINRGGGAFF
clone_size: .; j_call: TRBJ2-3; v_call: TRBV7-2; cdr3_aa: CASSLVLAARTDTQYF
clone_size: .; j_call: TRBJ1-6; v_call: TRBV7-2; cdr3_aa: CASSPRLSSYNSPLHF
clone_size: .; j_call: TRBJ2-3; v_call: TRBV19; cdr3_aa: CASSMGQGIDTQYF
clone_size: once; j_call: TRBJ2-1; v_call: TRBV27; cdr3_aa: CASSSPRDRGTNEQFF
clone_size: once; j_call: TRBJ2-5; v_call: TRBV6-1; cdr3_aa: CASSLAGGQETQYF
clone_size: .; j_call: TRBJ1-2; v_call: TRBV2; cdr3_aa: CASARDSSYGYTF
clone_size: once; j_call: TRBJ1-2; v_call: TRBV7-3; cdr3_aa: CASSPGQNYGYTF
clone_size: .; j_call: TRBJ2-5; v_call: TRBV4-2; cdr3_aa: CASSQESARGQTQYF
clone_size: .; j_call: TRBJ1-1; v_call: TRBV9; cdr3_aa: CASSSRDIATEAFF
clone_size: few; j_call: TRBJ2-5; v_call: TRBV28; cdr3_aa: CASSSYNTGETQYF